This T cell receptor (beta chain) was recovered during a study of CD8 T cells in ankylosing spondylitis. TCRdb redid the calling of the 5' RACE reads with MiXCR, one entry per CDR3 protein. The sample holds hundreds of thousands of distinct CDR3 sequences, approximately 12% seen once. This clonotype came up a few times. Antigen specificity is unknown. General study findings and limits: Clones linked to disease were reported to show significant enrichment in matched ankylosing spondylitis synovial fluid. With a CD8+ phenotype, disease-linked clones were relatively rare in peripheral blood. Roughly 8 highly homologous variants formed a TCR beta motif that appeared characteristic of ankylosing spondylitis blood.

Material: blood, either unsorted or a sorted T cell fraction (not recorded which). The clonotype originates from a male donor with ankylosing spondylitis.

CDR3 sequence reads: CASSLSGEISYEQYF. CDR3 DNA: TGTGCCAGCAGCTTAAGTGGGGAGATTTCCTACGAGCAGTACTTC. This chain connects TRBV3-1 to TRBJ2-7, with D possibly being TRBD2 (5 bases). Germline V lookup: CDR1 LGHDT, CDR2 YNNKEL (reference sequence). Trimming took off 5 bases at V and 1 base at J, with 15 bases between the two ends. CDR3 size: 15 residues.